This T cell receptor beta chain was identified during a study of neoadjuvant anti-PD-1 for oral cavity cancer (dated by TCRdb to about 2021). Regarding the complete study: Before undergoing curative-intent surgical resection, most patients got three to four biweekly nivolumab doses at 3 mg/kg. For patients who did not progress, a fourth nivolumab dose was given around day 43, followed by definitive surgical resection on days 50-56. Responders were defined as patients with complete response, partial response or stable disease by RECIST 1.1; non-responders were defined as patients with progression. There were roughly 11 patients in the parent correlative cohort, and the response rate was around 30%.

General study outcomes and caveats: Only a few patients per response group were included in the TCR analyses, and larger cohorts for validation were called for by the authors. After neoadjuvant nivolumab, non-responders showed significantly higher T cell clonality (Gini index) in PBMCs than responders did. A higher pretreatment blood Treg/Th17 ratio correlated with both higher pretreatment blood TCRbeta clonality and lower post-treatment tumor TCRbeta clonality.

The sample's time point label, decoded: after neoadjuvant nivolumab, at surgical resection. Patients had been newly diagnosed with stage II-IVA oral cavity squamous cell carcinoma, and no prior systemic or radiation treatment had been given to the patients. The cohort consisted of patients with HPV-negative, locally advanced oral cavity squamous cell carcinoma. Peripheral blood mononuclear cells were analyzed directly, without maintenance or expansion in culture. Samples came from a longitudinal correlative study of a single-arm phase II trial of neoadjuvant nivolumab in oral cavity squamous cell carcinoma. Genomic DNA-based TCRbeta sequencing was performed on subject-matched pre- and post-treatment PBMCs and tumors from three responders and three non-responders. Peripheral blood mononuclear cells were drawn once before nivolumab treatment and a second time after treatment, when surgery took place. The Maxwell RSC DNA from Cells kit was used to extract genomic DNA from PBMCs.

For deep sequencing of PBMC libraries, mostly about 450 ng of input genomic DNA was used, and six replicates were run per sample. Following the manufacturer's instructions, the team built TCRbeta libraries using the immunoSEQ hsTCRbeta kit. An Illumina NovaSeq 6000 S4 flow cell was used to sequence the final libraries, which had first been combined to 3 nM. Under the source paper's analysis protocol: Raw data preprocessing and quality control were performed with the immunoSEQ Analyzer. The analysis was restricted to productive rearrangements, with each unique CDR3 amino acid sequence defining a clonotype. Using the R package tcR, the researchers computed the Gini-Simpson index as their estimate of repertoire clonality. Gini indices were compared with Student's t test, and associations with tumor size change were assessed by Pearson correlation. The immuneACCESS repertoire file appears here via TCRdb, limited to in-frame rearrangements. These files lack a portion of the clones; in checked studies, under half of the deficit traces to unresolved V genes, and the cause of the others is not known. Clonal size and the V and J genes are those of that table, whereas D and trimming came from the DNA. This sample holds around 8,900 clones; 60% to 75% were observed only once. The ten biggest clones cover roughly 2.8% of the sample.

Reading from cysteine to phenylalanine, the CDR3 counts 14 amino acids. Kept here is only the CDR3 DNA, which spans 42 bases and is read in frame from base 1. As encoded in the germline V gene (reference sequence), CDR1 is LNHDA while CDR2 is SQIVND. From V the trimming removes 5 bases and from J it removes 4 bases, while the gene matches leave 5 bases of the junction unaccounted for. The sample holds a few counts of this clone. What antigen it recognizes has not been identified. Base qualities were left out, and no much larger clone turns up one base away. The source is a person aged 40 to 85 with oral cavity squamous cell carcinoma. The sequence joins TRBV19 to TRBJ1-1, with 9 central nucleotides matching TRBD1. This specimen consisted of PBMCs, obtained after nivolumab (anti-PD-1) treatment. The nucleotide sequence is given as TGTGCCAGTAGTGAGACAGGGGGACCCACTGAAGCTTTCTTT. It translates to CASSETGGPTEAFF. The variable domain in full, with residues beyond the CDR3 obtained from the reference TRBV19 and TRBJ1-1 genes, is DGGITQSPKYLFRKEGQNVTLSCEQNLNHDAMYWYRQDPGQGLRLIYYSQIVNDFQKGDIAEGYSVSREKKESFPLTVTSAQKNPTAFYLCASSETGGPTEAFFGQGTRLTVV.